A single sample is the source of the 29 T cell receptor beta chains below, sequenced in a study of early stage breast cancer tumors. Sequencing was performed with immunoSEQ multiplex PCR; in TCRdb, only in-frame clones are kept and a portion is missing. The table records about 69,000 clones, 80% of them present only once. Specimen: blood. All receptors come from a middle-aged person with breast cancer.

The chain uses TRBV11-2 and TRBJ2-1; 9 nucleotides line up with TRBD1. The V segment lost 4 bases and the J segment 3 bases; nucleotides outside the gene matches: 7. This CDR3 comprises 16 residues. Germline loops: CDR1 SGHAT, CDR2 FQNNGV. The CDR3 here is CASSSQGAGGYNEQFF. The CDR3 nucleotides are TGTGCCAGCAGCTCACAGGGGGCAGGGGGCTACAATGAGCAGTTCTTC.

The chain joins TRBV4-1 to TRBJ2-1; TRBD2 matches at 10 bases. The germline CDR1 and CDR2 sequences are MGHRA and YSYEKL. The CDR3 is 13 residues long. The V gene end was trimmed by 3 bases and the J gene end by 7 bases; junction bases not matched to a gene: 0. CDR3 amino acids: CASSQTSGNEQFF. DNA of the CDR3: TGCGCCAGCAGCCAGACTAGCGGGAATGAGCAGTTCTTC.

This clone was counted a single time. The rearrangement joins TRBV28 to TRBJ1-2; weak D call: TRBD1 (6 bases). The CDR3 has 14 amino acids. V lost 5 bases, J lost 5 bases, and 15 bases lay in between. Germline assignment: CDR1 MDHEN and CDR2 SYDVKM. The DNA for the CDR3 is TGTGCCAGCAGTAAACCGACAGGTAGATATGGCTACACCTTC. This sequence encodes CASSKPTGRYGYTF.

The V call is TRBV28, the J call TRBJ2-7, with 11 bases that match TRBD2. CDR1 and CDR2 from the germline V gene are MDHEN and SYDVKM. J was trimmed by 3 bases and V by 6 bases; bases with no gene match: 4. This CDR3 has 14 amino acids. This CDR3 reads CASSTGTSGYEQYF. The CDR3 bases are TGTGCCAGCAGCACAGGGACTAGCGGCTACGAGCAGTACTTC.

This chain connects TRBV11-1 to TRBJ2-2; possible D gene TRBD2, 5 bases. Per the germline V gene, CDR1 is SGHAT and CDR2 is FQDESV (reference sequence). This CDR3 region has 14 residues. The V end was cut by 5 bases, the J end by 4 bases, with 11 bases between. CDR3 sequence: CASSPGYLTGELFF. The CDR3 DNA sequence: TGTGCCAGCAGCCCGGGATATCTCACCGGGGAGCTGTTTTTT.

The rearrangement links TRBV9 to TRBJ2-6; 7 bases align to TRBD1. CDR1 and CDR2 (germline): SGDLS, YYNGEE. The CDR3 length is 18 residues. With V trimmed by 0 bases and J by 0 bases, 6 bases remained unmatched. The CDR3 DNA reads as TGTGCCAGCAGCGTAGGGGGACAGCCCTACTCTGGGGCCAACGTCCTGACTTTC. It translates to CASSVGGQPYSGANVLTF.

This chain joins TRBV11-2 and TRBJ2-2, with D maybe TRBD2 (5 bases). V lost 5 bases to trimming and J lost 2 bases, with 9 bases between them. CDR3 size: 14 residues. Germline loops: CDR1 SGHAT, CDR2 FQNNGV. Here the CDR3 DNA reads TGTGCCAGCAGCCTAAGCGGTAACACCGGGGAGCTGTTTTTT. This encodes CASSLSGNTGELFF.

The chain combines TRBV15 with TRBJ2-4; D is possibly TRBD2 (6 bases). Germline CDR1 reads LNHNV; CDR2 reads YYDKDF (reference sequence). V gave up 5 bases and J gave up 1 base, with 12 bases separating them. The CDR3 runs to 15 residues. The CDR3 sequence is CATSQDGGAKNIQYF. CDR3 DNA sequence: TGTGCCACCAGCCAGGATGGGGGGGCCAAAAACATTCAGTACTTC.

This clone was counted only a few times. The V and J genes are TRBV6-1 and TRBJ2-7, with 9 bases that match TRBD2. CDR3 length: 13 amino acids. Per germline, CDR1 MNHNS and CDR2 SASEGT. The trim removed 8 bases at V and 9 bases at J, leaving 11 bases unmatched. The CDR3 DNA sequence: TGTGCCAGCGGTTGGTCTCTAGCGGGATGGCAGTACTTC. Translated: CASGWSLAGWQYF.

The chain recombines TRBV27 with TRBJ2-3; 7 bases are shared with TRBD2. The CDR3 length is 15 residues. Losses at the gene ends were 4 bases for V and 2 bases for J; bases not matched to a gene: 6. Germline V gene lookup returns CDR1 MNHEY and CDR2 SMNVEV (reference sequence). The CDR3 protein is CASSSSGYTTDTQYF. In nucleotides, the CDR3 is TGTGCCAGCAGTTCTAGCGGTTATACCACAGATACGCAGTATTTT.

The chain links TRBV7-8 to TRBJ1-2; 7 nucleotides align to TRBD1. With V trimmed by 5 bases and J by 1 base, 4 bases remained unmatched. CDR3 length: 14 amino acids. Germline CDR1 and CDR2: SGHVS and FQNEAQ. The CDR3 region has the DNA TGTGCCAGCAGCCCGGGGACAGATAACTATGGCTACACCTTC. It codes for CASSPGTDNYGYTF.

In DNA form, the CDR3 reads TGTGCCAGCAGCTTGATGGGCGGGCAGTTCTTC. Translating it yields CASSLMGGQFF. This chain connects TRBV11-2 to TRBJ2-1; D gene uncertain. This CDR3 comprises 11 residues. Germline assignment: CDR1 SGHAT and CDR2 FQNNGV. V was clipped by 3 bases and J by 12 bases, with 9 bases between them.

CDR3 bases: TGTGCCAGCAGCTCATACCGGGACAGGGACAACGAGCAGTACTTC. Translating it yields CASSSYRDRDNEQYF. The chain joins TRBV7-2 to TRBJ2-7, with 9 bases matching TRBD1. The CDR3 runs 15 residues. Germline V gene data show CDR1 as SGHTA and CDR2 as FQGNSA. The ends lost 4 bases at V and 5 bases at J; junction bases unmatched: 9.

The J gene is TRBJ2-7, the V gene TRBV7-2; 10 bases fit TRBD2. The CDR3 length is 15 residues. With V trimmed by 3 bases and J by 1 base, 3 bases remained unmatched. Per the germline V gene, CDR1 is SGHTA and CDR2 is FQGNSA. The CDR3 loop reads CASSLGLAISYEQYF. The CDR3 nucleotides are TGTGCCAGCAGCTTGGGACTAGCGATTTCCTACGAGCAGTACTTC.

V and J are TRBV14 and TRBJ2-1; the match to TRBD1 covers 8 bases. Trimming took 3 bases from V and 5 from J; bases not matched to a gene: 3. This CDR3 has 14 amino acids. The germline V gene has CDR1 SGHDN and CDR2 FVKESK. DNA for the CDR3: TGTGCCAGCAGCCACCGACAGGGGCACAATGAGCAGTTCTTC. Residues: CASSHRQGHNEQFF. The full variable domain, rest sourced from reference TRBV14 and TRBJ2-1, is EAGVTQFPSHSVIEKGQTVTLRCDPISGHDNLYWYRRVMGKEIKFLLHFVKESKQDESGMPNNRFLAERTGGTYSTLKVQPAELEDSGVYFCASSHRQGHNEQFFGPGTRLTVL.

V gene TRBV13 combines with J gene TRBJ2-7; 10 bases fit TRBD2. The trim removed 2 bases at V and 3 bases at J, leaving 16 bases unmatched. Germline CDR1 and CDR2: PRHDT and FYEKMQ (reference sequence). This CDR3 has 19 amino acids. The CDR3 DNA reads TGTGCCAGCAGCTTATCGACTAGCGGGCCTTATCCTCGGGGCTACGAGCAGTACTTC. Its protein is CASSLSTSGPYPRGYEQYF.

This clone was counted once. The genes are TRBV6-5 and TRBJ1-3, with D unresolved. The CDR3 has 14 amino acids. Trimming left V 8 bases short and J 3 bases short, with 14 bases between. Germline V gene lookup returns CDR1 MNHEY and CDR2 SVGAGI. Here the CDR3 reads CASGSRVYGNTIYF. CDR3 DNA: TGTGCCAGCGGGTCCCGGGTTTATGGAAACACCATATATTTT.

The chain employs TRBV5-8 and TRBJ1-5; 8 bases map to TRBD1. The length of the CDR3 is 15 residues. V gave up 0 bases and J gave up 6 bases; unmatched junction bases: 5. Germline-derived CDR1 and CDR2 are SGHTS and YDEGEE. The CDR3 loop reads CASSLGQGIRQPQHF. DNA for the CDR3: TGTGCCAGCAGCTTGGGACAGGGGATCCGTCAGCCCCAGCATTTT. The whole variable domain, remainder taken from reference TRBV5-8 and TRBJ1-5, is EAGVTQSPTHLIKTRGQQATLRCSPISGHTSVYWYQQALGLGLQFLLWYDEGEERNRGNFPPRFSGRQFPNYSSELNVNALELEDSALYLCASSLGQGIRQPQHFGDGTRLSIL.

This sequence joins TRBV6-1 and TRBJ1-5, with D hard to call. The CDR3 extends over 14 amino acids. The V gene's germline CDR1 is MNHNS and CDR2 SASEGT. The ends were cut back, 6 bases at V and 3 bases at J, with 12 bases in the middle. Written as DNA, the CDR3 is TGTGCCAGCAGCCCATCAGAGTTCAATCAGCCCCAGCATTTT. This translates into CASSPSEFNQPQHF.

The genes are TRBV6-5 and TRBJ1-4, with D perhaps matching TRBD1 (5 bases). V was cut by 2 bases and J by 5 bases, with 12 bases left in between. The CDR3 spans 15 residues. Germline V CDR1 and CDR2: MNHEY, SVGAGI. CDR3 sequence (DNA): TGTGCCAGCAGTTACGACACAGGCCGGAATGAAAAACTGTTTTTT. It codes for CASSYDTGRNEKLFF.

The chain joins TRBV2 to TRBJ2-5, with 8 bases fitting TRBD2. Germline assignment: CDR1 SNHLY and CDR2 FYNNEI. This CDR3 is 14 amino acids long. The V segment lost 3 bases and the J segment 5 bases; nucleotides outside the gene matches: 5. The CDR3 sequence: CASSEGTRGETQYF. The DNA of the CDR3 is TGTGCCAGCAGTGAGGGGACTAGAGGGGAGACCCAGTACTTC.

V and J are TRBV28 and TRBJ2-7, with 10 bases fitting TRBD1. This CDR3 has 13 residues. Germline CDR1 and CDR2: MDHEN and SYDVKM. V dropped 8 bases and J dropped 3; count of bases not matched to a gene: 4. In nucleotides, the CDR3 is TGTGCCAGCGGACGGGACAGGGGCTACGAGCAGTACTTC. It yields the protein CASGRDRGYEQYF.

This clone turned up a few times. V and J are TRBV6-5 and TRBJ1-2, with 10 bases lining up with TRBD1. Trimming at V came to 6 bases and at J to 3 bases, leaving 7 bases not matched to a gene. This CDR3 region has 15 residues. Germline V gives CDR1 MNHEY, CDR2 SVGAGI. The CDR3 is CASSQGDRGYYGYTF. The CDR3 DNA follows: TGTGCCAGCAGCCAAGGGGACAGGGGCTACTATGGCTACACCTTC.

In DNA, the CDR3 is TGTGCCAGTAGTATAAACAGGGAGGGTGAAGCTTTCTTT. It yields the protein CASSINREGEAFF. The chain joins TRBV19 to TRBJ1-1; the D gene is possibly TRBD1 (6 bases). The V end lost 2 bases, the J end lost 7 bases, and 11 bases lay between the germline ends. This CDR3 region has 13 residues. Germline V lookup: CDR1 LNHDA, CDR2 SQIVND (reference sequence).

This chain joins TRBV19 and TRBJ1-1; D uncertain. This CDR3 has 12 amino acids. The V end lost 5 bases, the J end lost 1 base, and 5 bases lay between the germline ends. Germline loops: CDR1 LNHDA, CDR2 SQIVND (reference sequence). The CDR3, as DNA: TGTGCCAGTAGTTGGGGGAACACTGAAGCTTTCTTT. Amino acid sequence: CASSWGNTEAFF.

V is TRBV19 and J is TRBJ2-5, with TRBD2 matching 13 bases. Germline V lookup: CDR1 LNHDA, CDR2 SQIVND (reference sequence). This CDR3 has 14 residues. V was clipped by 6 bases and J by 5 bases; unmatched bases: 3. In DNA form, the CDR3 reads TGTGCCAGTAGAGGACTAGCGGGAGTGGAGACCCAGTACTTC. Translating gives CASRGLAGVETQYF. The full variable domain, with the rest looked up from reference TRBV19 and TRBJ2-5, is DGGITQSPKYLFRKEGQNVTLSCEQNLNHDAMYWYRQDPGQGLRLIYYSQIVNDFQKGDIAEGYSVSREKKESFPLTVTSAQKNPTAFYLCASRGLAGVETQYFGPGTRLLVL.

The rearrangement links TRBV11-1 to TRBJ1-1; 7 bases are shared with TRBD1. The V gene's germline CDR1 is SGHAT and CDR2 FQDESV (reference sequence). Germline trimming cut 1 base from V and 5 bases from J; bases unmatched to any gene: 7. The CDR3 sequence is 15 residues long. The CDR3 coding sequence is TGTGCCAGCAGCTTAGGCCCCAGGGGGGGGACTGAAGCTTTCTTT. It codes for CASSLGPRGGTEAFF.

This clone was observed once. The rearrangement joins TRBV15 to TRBJ2-7; D is unclear. The CDR3 covers 16 residues. The ends were cut back, 0 bases at V and 3 bases at J, with 15 bases in the middle. Germline values: CDR1 LNHNV, CDR2 YYDKDF (reference sequence). CDR3 loop: CATSRDYLDINYEQYF. Written as DNA, the CDR3 is TGTGCCACCAGCAGAGATTATTTGGATATTAACTACGAGCAGTACTTC.

V is TRBV18 and J is TRBJ2-3; no clear D. The CDR3 sequence is 11 residues long. V lost 4 bases, J lost 2 bases, and 1 base lay in between. The germline V gene encodes CDR1 KGHSH and CDR2 LQKENI. CDR3 bases: TGTGCCAGCTCACTCACAGATACGCAGTATTTT. It yields the protein CASSLTDTQYF.